This passage covers 2 T cell receptor beta chains from one sample sequenced in a study of blood T cell repertoires in COVID-19. TCRdb keeps only in-frame clones here, not all; method: immunoSEQ multiplex PCR. The data hold just over 300,000 clones, with 87% observed a single time. The source material was PBMCs or T cells enriched from blood (not recorded which). Every receptor here comes from a woman aged 18-30 years who had recovered from COVID-19.

The V gene is TRBV18, the J gene TRBJ2-7; no reliable D call. V was shortened by 0 bases and J by 9 bases, with 9 bases between the two germline ends. This CDR3 has 12 residues. Germline loops: CDR1 KGHSH, CDR2 LQKENI. The CDR3 DNA follows: TGTGCCAGCTCACCACCGAACTCAGGGCAGTACTTC. Translation: CASSPPNSGQYF.

This chain connects TRBV7-2 to TRBJ2-5; TRBD1 agrees at 8 bases. V was clipped by 5 bases and J by 5 bases; unmatched bases: 7. CDR3 length: 14 amino acids. From germline, CDR1 is SGHTA and CDR2 FQGNSA. The CDR3 loop is CASSQGQVPETQYF. The CDR3 DNA sequence: TGTGCCAGCAGCCAGGGACAGGTTCCGGAGACCCAGTACTTC.